The sample holds one count of the clone carrying this T cell receptor beta chain. The antigen is unknown. One end of the junction fails to match germline, which may point to a read error. This CDR3 comprises 16 residues. Germline V gene lookup returns CDR1 SGHRS and CDR2 YFSETQ. MiXCR was run by TCRdb on the multiplex PCR reads, yielding one entry per CDR3 protein. The sample holds 270,000 or so distinct CDR3 sequences, roughly 31% seen once. The data belong to a study of breast tumors, draining lymph nodes, adjacent tissues. The study's findings and limits: Data only fit, rather than demonstrated, lymph node origin of most tumor T cells.

The lymph nodes were axillary draining lymph nodes from breast cancer patients. The clonotype comes from a female donor with breast cancer. Some clones in this sample may be carry-over from other donors' samples. The rearrangement uses TRBV5-1 and TRBJ2-7; TRBD2 matches 14 bases. Sequencing was done on a sample of axillary lymph node tissue. CDR3 protein: CPSSSGLAGGPSEQYF. As DNA, the CDR3 is TGCCCCAGCAGCTCAGGACTAGCGGGAGGCCCCTCCGAGCAGTACTTC.